This TCR beta chain was sequenced for a study of blood T cells in healthy people across ages. A J-beta primer mix and a sample-barcoded 5' primer were used in a second PCR of about 7 to 12 cycles. TCRdb called the 5' RACE reads again in MiXCR, with one record for every CDR3 protein. This sample carries some 1.5 million distinct CDR3 sequences, 35% to 45% of them seen once, and the ten largest clones take 4%. Germline V CDR1 and CDR2: DFQATT, SNEGSKA (reference sequence). V lost 5 bases and J 4 bases, leaving 17 bases between the germline ends. The length of the CDR3 is 15 residues. The V call is TRBV20-1, the J call TRBJ1-4; tentatively, D is TRBD1 (5 bases). Sequences were obtained from blood. This clonotype was obtained from a woman between 18 and 30 years old in good health. The CDR3 nucleotides are TGCAGTGCTCTTCCTCGACGGGGGTTTAATGAAAAACTGTTTTTT. It specifies CSALPRRGFNEKLFF.